Below, 6 T cell receptor beta chains from the same sample are listed, as sequenced in a study of T-cell reconstitution after alpha-beta-depleted transplantation in children. Library preparation (for TCRbeta) was performed with unique molecular identifiers. TCRdb analysed the PCR reads with MiXCR anew, one entry per CDR3 protein. The data show 200,000 to 250,000 distinct CDR3 sequences, approximately 7% seen once. The source material was PBMCs, sampled before TCRalphabeta/CD19-depleted stem cell transplant. These receptors originate from a boy younger than 10 with acute lymphoblastic leukemia, due to receive a stem cell transplant.

This clonotype was observed at least ten times. The chain joins TRBV20-1 to TRBJ1-5; 7 bases align to TRBD1. The CDR3 runs 14 residues. Germline V CDR1 and CDR2: DFQATT, SNEGSKA (reference sequence). With 2 bases clipped from V and 4 bases from J, the junction kept 5 bases outside the gene matches. The CDR3 loop reads CSARPGQNNQPQHF. The CDR3 DNA follows: TGCAGTGCTAGACCGGGACAGAATAATCAGCCCCAGCATTTT.

This clonotype was recorded at least ten times. This chain joins TRBV12-3 or TRBV12-4 and TRBJ2-2, with no clear D. V shed 1 base and J shed 0 bases, with 3 bases lying between them. The CDR3 runs to 14 residues. The CDR3 reads CASSLDPNTGELFF. The CDR3 DNA reads TGTGCCAGCAGTTTAGACCCGAACACCGGGGAGCTGTTTTTT.

This clonotype appeared once. Possible read error: a much larger clone is one base away. The CDR3 DNA follows: TGCAGTGCTATCAGGAACAATGAGCAGTTCTTC. Encoded protein: CSAIRNNEQFF. The chain uses TRBV20-1 and TRBJ2-1; D unresolved. This CDR3 is built from 11 residues. Germline values: CDR1 DFQATT, CDR2 SNEGSKA (reference sequence). V was clipped by 4 bases and J by 5 bases, with 6 bases between them.

The CDR3 nucleotides read TGTGCCGGATCTTACGGGACTAGCGGAGGAGGAGAGCTGTTTTTT. Encoded protein: CAGSYGTSGGGELFF. The chain has TRBV6-2 or TRBV6-3 and TRBJ2-2; 11 nucleotides align to TRBD2. The CDR3 has 15 residues. Losses at the gene ends were 11 bases for V and 11 bases for J; bases not matched to a gene: 16. From germline, CDR1 is MNHEY and CDR2 SVGEGT.

The J gene is TRBJ2-7, the V gene TRBV7-9, with D uncertain. This CDR3 region has 12 residues. V was clipped by 4 bases and J by 3 bases, with 7 bases between them. Germline V gene lookup returns CDR1 SEHNR and CDR2 FQNEAQ (reference sequence). In DNA, the CDR3 is TGTGCCAGCAGCTCGCCTATCTACGAGCAGTACTTC. It encodes CASSSPIYEQYF.

This clonotype was counted ten times or more. For the CDR3, the DNA is TGTGCCAGCAGCCCCGGACAACTAGCGGGAGGCGGAGAGCAGTTCTTC. This encodes CASSPGQLAGGGEQFF. The chain carries TRBV11-3 and TRBJ2-1; TRBD2 aligns across 12 bases. The germline CDR1 and CDR2 sequences are SGHNT and YENEEA. This CDR3 is 16 amino acids long. Losses at the gene ends were 5 bases for V and 10 bases for J; bases not matched to a gene: 12.